This T cell receptor (beta chain) was recorded in a study of identical twins. This clonotype occurred a few times. Its antigen is undetermined. Each CDR3 protein is one row after TCRdb ran MiXCR on the 5' RACE reads. Of approximately 1.8 million distinct CDR3 sequences in the sample, around a third were seen once. Study outcomes and limitations: Alpha sequences that were out-of-frame and twin-shared showed an excess of low generation probability.

The TCR sequence derives from a newborn girl in good health. The sample was cord blood.

DNA for the CDR3: TGCGCCAGCAGCTACGGGGTGCCTAGCTCCTATAATTCACCCCTCCACTTT. Amino acid sequence: CASSYGVPSSYNSPLHF. The genes are TRBV5-1 and TRBJ1-6; D is ambiguous. V lost 3 bases and J 0 bases, leaving 13 bases between the germline ends. Germline V gene lookup returns CDR1 SGHRS and CDR2 YFSETQ. The CDR3 is 17 residues long.